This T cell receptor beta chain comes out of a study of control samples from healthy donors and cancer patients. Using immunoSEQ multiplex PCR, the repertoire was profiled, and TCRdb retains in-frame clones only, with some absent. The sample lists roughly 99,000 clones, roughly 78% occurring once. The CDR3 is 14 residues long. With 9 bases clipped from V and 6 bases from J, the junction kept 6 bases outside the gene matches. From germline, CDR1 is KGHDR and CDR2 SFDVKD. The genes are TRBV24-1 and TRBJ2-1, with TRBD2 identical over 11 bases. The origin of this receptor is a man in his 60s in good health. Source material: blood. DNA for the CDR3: TGTGCCACCCAAGGGACTAGCGGCCGCAATGAGCAGTTCTTC. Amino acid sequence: CATQGTSGRNEQFF.